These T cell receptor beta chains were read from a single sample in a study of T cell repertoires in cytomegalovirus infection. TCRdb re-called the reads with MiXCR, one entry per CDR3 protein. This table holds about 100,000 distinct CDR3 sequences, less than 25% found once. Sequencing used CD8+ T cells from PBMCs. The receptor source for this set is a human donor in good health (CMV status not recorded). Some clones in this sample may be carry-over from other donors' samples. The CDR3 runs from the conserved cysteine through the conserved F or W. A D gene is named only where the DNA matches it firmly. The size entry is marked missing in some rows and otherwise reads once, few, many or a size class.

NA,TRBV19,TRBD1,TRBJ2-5,CASSPGTGETQYF,TGTGCCAGTAGCCCCGGGACAGGAGAGACCCAGTACTTC
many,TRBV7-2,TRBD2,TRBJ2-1,CASSPGLAGAEQFF,TGTGCCAGCAGCCCAGGACTAGCGGGAGCAGAGCAGTTCTTC
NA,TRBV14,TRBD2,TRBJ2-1,CASSQEGGFTYNEQFF,TGTGCCAGCAGCCAAGAGGGAGGGTTCACCTACAATGAGCAGTTCTTC
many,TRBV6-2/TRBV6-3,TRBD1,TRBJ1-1,CASSSPRGRTLMNTEAFF,TGTGCCAGCAGTTCACCCAGGGGGCGGACACTCATGAACACTGAAGCTTTCTTT
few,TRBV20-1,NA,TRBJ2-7,CSARDVGTGAPEQYF,TGCAGTGCTAGAGATGTTGGGACGGGGGCCCCCGAGCAGTACTTC
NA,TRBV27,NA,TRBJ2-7,CASSFGRMDEQYF,TGTGCCAGCAGTTTCGGAAGAATGGACGAGCAGTACTTC
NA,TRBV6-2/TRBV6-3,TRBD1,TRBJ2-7,CASSYSISDRGYEQYF,TGTGCCAGCAGTTACTCGATTAGTGACAGGGGATATGAGCAGTACTTC
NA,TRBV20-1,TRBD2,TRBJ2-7,CSASDIGGRPEYF,TGCAGTGCTAGCGATATCGGGGGGAGGCCTGAGTACTTC
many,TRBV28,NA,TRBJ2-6,CASRGVPGANVLTF,TGTGCCAGCAGGGGGGTACCTGGGGCCAACGTCCTGACTTTC
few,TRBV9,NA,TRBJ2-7,CASSGGSGTYEQYF,TGTGCCAGCAGCGGGGGGTCAGGAACCTACGAGCAGTACTTC
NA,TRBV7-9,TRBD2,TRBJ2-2,CASSLDAPLAGGPNTGELFF,TGTGCCAGCAGCTTAGACGCCCCACTAGCGGGGGGGCCGAACACCGGGGAGCTGTTTTTT
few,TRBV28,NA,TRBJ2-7,CASSHPPAGEYEQYF,TGTGCCAGCAGTCATCCGCCAGCGGGCGAATACGAGCAGTACTTC
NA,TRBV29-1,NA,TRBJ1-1,CSVELPKRGWRNTEAFF,TGCAGCGTTGAATTACCGAAGCGAGGGTGGAGGAACACTGAAGCTTTCTTT
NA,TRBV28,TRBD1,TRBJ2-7,CASSTRQGIDEQCF,TGTGCCAGCAGCACCCGACAGGGAATCGACGAGCAGTGCTTC
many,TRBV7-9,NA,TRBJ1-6,CASSLPGTKGSPLHF,TGTGCCAGCAGCTTACCCGGGACGAAGGGTTCACCCCTCCACTTT
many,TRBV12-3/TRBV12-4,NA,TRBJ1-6,CASTYSGGLESPLHF,TGTGCCAGCACCTACTCTGGGGGGTTAGAATCACCCCTCCACTTT
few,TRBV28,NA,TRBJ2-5,CASSLSFWGGGPQETQYF,TGTGCCAGCAGTTTATCCTTCTGGGGGGGGGGCCCCCAAGAGACCCAGTACTTC
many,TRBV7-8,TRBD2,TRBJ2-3,CASSPVVGLAGRTDTQYF,TGTGCCAGCAGCCCTGTAGTGGGACTAGCGGGGCGAACAGATACGCAGTATTTT
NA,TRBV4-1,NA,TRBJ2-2,CASSQDFTGSATNTGELFF,TGCGCCAGCAGCCAAGATTTTACAGGGTCGGCCACGAACACCGGGGAGCTGTTTTTT
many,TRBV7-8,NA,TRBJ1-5,CASSLGPWGLIAQPQHF,TGTGCCAGCAGCTTAGGACCATGGGGCCTTATTGCTCAGCCCCAGCATTTT
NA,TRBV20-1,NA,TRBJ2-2,CSARAGGDNGELFF,TGCAGTGCTAGGGCAGGAGGGGATAACGGGGAGCTGTTTTTT
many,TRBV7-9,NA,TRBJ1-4,CASSSASMAANEKLFF,TGTGCCAGCAGCTCTGCTTCAATGGCAGCTAATGAAAAACTGTTTTTT
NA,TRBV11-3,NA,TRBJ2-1,CASNLDIGESNNEQFF,TGTGCCAGCAACTTAGATATAGGGGAATCTAACAATGAGCAGTTCTTC
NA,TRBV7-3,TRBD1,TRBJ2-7,CASSEDREQYF,TGTGCCAGCAGCGAGGACAGGGAGCAGTACTTC
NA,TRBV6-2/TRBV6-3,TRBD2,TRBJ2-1,CASSYSMASGDNEQFF,TGTGCCAGCAGTTACTCGATGGCTAGCGGGGACAATGAGCAGTTCTTC
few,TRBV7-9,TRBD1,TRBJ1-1,CASSADRGNSAFF,TGTGCCAGCAGCGCCGACAGGGGGAACAGTGCTTTCTTT
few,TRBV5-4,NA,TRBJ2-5,CASSLKREKGQQTQYF,TGTGCCAGCAGCCTTAAAAGGGAGAAGGGCCAACAGACCCAGTACTTC
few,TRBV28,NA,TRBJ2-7,CASSLGQGTYEQYF,TGTGCCAGCAGTTTGGGGCAGGGAACCTACGAGCAGTACTTC
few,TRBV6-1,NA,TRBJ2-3,CASSFAQSTDTQYF,TGTGCCAGCAGTTTTGCGCAGAGCACAGATACGCAGTATTTT
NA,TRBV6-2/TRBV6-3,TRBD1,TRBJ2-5,CASSYPDRGPGTQYF,TGTGCCAGCAGTTACCCTGACAGGGGGCCAGGGACCCAGTACTTC
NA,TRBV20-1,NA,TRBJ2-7,CSASGATSSYEQYF,TGCAGTGCTAGCGGGGCCACCTCCTCCTACGAGCAGTACTTC
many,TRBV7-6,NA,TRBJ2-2,CASSFAGRGPANTGELFF,TGTGCCAGCAGCTTCGCGGGACGCGGCCCCGCGAACACCGGGGAGCTGTTTTTT
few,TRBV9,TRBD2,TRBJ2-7,CASSVGGSGVSSYEQYF,TGTGCCAGCAGCGTAGGGGGTAGCGGGGTTTCCTCCTACGAGCAGTACTTC
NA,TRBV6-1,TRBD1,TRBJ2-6,CASRGTGEGANVLTF,TGTGCCAGCAGGGGGACAGGGGAAGGGGCCAACGTCCTGACTTTC
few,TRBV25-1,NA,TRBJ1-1,CASSVADYTEAFF,TGTGCCAGCAGTGTAGCGGATTACACTGAAGCTTTCTTT
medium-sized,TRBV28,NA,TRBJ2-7,CASTLLDKPYEQYF,TGTGCCAGCACCCTTCTCGACAAGCCCTACGAGCAGTACTTC
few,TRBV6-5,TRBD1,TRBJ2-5,CASSTFRQGKETQYF,TGTGCCAGCAGTACCTTCAGACAGGGGAAAGAGACCCAGTACTTC
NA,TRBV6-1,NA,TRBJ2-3,CASSQDASTDTQYF,TGTGCCAGCAGCCAGGATGCGAGCACAGATACGCAGTATTTT
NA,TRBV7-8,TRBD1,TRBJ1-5,CASSLEQAGDRGGQPQHF,TGTGCCAGCAGCTTAGAACAGGCGGGAGACAGGGGCGGTCAGCCCCAGCATTTT
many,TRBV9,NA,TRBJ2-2,CASSVGSPGELFF,TGTGCCAGCAGCGTAGGTTCCCCCGGGGAGCTGTTTTTT
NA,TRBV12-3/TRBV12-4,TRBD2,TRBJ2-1,CASSLIASGSYEQFF,TGTGCCAGCAGTTTAATCGCTAGCGGTTCCTATGAGCAGTTCTTC
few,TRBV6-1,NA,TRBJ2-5,CASSEFGGAFQETQYF,TGTGCCAGCAGTGAATTTGGGGGGGCCTTCCAAGAGACCCAGTACTTC
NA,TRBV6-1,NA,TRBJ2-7,CASSNLRGRSSYEQYF,TGTGCCAGCAGTAACCTCAGGGGCCGGAGCTCCTACGAGCAGTACTTC
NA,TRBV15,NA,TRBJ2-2,CATSWTLSGELFF,TGTGCCACCAGCTGGACCTTGTCCGGGGAGCTGTTTTTT
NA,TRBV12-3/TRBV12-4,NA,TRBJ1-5,CASRQRQFNQPQHF,TGTGCCAGCAGACAAAGACAGTTCAATCAGCCCCAGCATTTT
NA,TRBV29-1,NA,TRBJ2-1,CSVEGGEAGNYNEQFF,TGCAGCGTTGAAGGGGGTGAGGCGGGGAACTACAATGAGCAGTTCTTC
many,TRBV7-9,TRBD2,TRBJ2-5,CASSFQTSGLQETQYF,TGTGCCAGCAGCTTTCAGACTAGCGGTCTCCAAGAGACCCAGTACTTC
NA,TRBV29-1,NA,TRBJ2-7,CSVGMVSYEQYF,TGCAGCGTTGGTATGGTCTCCTACGAGCAGTACTTC
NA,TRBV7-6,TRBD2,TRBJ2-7,CASRESGRSRGEQYF,TGTGCCAGCAGAGAGAGCGGGAGGTCCCGGGGGGAGCAGTACTTC
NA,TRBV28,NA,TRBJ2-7,CASKGPSLNYEQYF,TGTGCCAGCAAGGGACCGTCGCTTAACTACGAGCAGTACTTC
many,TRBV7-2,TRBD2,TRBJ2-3,CASSLGLGGGVSTDTQYF,TGTGCCAGCAGCTTAGGTTTAGGCGGGGGGGTTAGCACAGATACGCAGTATTTT
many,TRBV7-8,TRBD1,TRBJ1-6,CASSSSGQYNSPLHF,TGTGCCAGCAGCTCCTCGGGACAGTATAATTCACCCCTCCACTTT
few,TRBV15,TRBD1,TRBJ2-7,CATSSPGTGSSSYEQYF,TGTGCCACCAGCAGCCCAGGGACAGGGTCCAGCTCCTACGAGCAGTACTTC
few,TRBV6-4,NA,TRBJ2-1,CASSDIDRGSYNEQFF,TGTGCCAGCAGTGATATCGACCGGGGCTCCTACAATGAGCAGTTCTTC